This is a list of T cell receptor beta chains from one sample in a study of blood T cell repertoires in COVID-19. The protocol was immunoSEQ multiplex PCR, while the TCRdb copy is restricted to in-frame clones and leaves out a portion. Of fewer than 120,000 clones in the sample, 82% are singletons; the top ten hold approximately 17%. Sequencing input: peripheral blood. All receptors derive from a woman in her sixties or seventies with acute or convalescent COVID-19. CDR3s include the opening cysteine and the closing phenylalanine or tryptophan. Where a row states a size, it is once, few, many or the class of an expanded clone; other rows omit it.

>TRBJ1-4|15|-|TRBV24-1
CATSDSGTGNEKLFF
>TRBJ1-1|13|few|TRBV7-2
CASSFRMNTEAFF
>TRBJ1-3|13|few|TRBV6-5
CASISGGANTIYF
>TRBJ1-2|13|-|TRBV11-2
CASGGGASYGYTF
>TRBJ2-2|16|-|TRBV5-6
CASSLTSGGYTGELFF
>TRBJ2-2|14|-|TRBV2
CASSDTRNTGELFF
>TRBJ1-5|14|-|TRBV4-3
CASSQDPGNQPQHF
>TRBJ1-4|14|few|TRBV9
CASSVQGLGEKLFF
>TRBJ1-1|12|-|TRBV6-5
CASSQTGSEAFF
>TRBJ1-1|14|once|TRBV15
CATSRSDRGTEAFF
>TRBJ2-1|15|-|TRBV9
CASSPQGGDYNEQFF
>TRBJ1-1|11|-|TRBV30
CAWSPRTKAFF
>TRBJ2-5|13|-|TRBV27
CASSLEERKTQYF
>TRBJ2-7|13|-|TRBV4-1
CASSQVNQYEQYF
>TRBJ2-5|14|-|TRBV7-9
CASSFQGVQETQYF
>TRBJ2-3|13|-|TRBV28
CASSYGSTDTQYF
>TRBJ1-1|15|-|TRBV5-6
CASRWNTGLNTEAFF
>TRBJ2-7|13|-|TRBV5-1
CASSPRVSYEQYF
>TRBJ2-4|14|-|TRBV7-2
CASSPAGTGYIQYF
>TRBJ2-3|16|-|TRBV5-6
CASSLDLAVSTDTQYF
>TRBJ2-5|14|-|TRBV12-2
CASRLTVGGETQYF
>TRBJ1-3|16|-|TRBV5-4
CASSLETAVSGNTIYF
>TRBJ2-3|14|-|TRBV6-5
CASRYGSITDTQYF
>TRBJ1-4|15|-|TRBV4-2
CASSQDPGDNRKLFF
>TRBJ2-3|16|-|TRBV3-1/TRBV3-2
CASSPRLAGGTDTQYF
>TRBJ1-2|13|once|TRBV7-9
CASSFNSDSGYTF
>TRBJ1-2|15|-|TRBV4-3
CASSQGPGTRDGYTF
>TRBJ1-6|16|-|TRBV27
CASRLTGLGLNSPLHF
>TRBJ1-2|17|-|TRBV30
CAWSVPQVGVFNYGYTF
>TRBJ1-2|15|-|TRBV15
CATSSGSQGRRGYTF
>TRBJ1-3|16|-|TRBV6-2/TRBV6-3
CASSVPGHNSGNTIYF
>TRBJ1-6|15|few|TRBV18
CASSPTGLTNSPLHF
>TRBJ1-6|16|once|TRBV19
CASSMTGEFYNSPLHF
>TRBJ1-3|16|-|TRBV5-1
CASSSDWGQRGNTIYF
>TRBJ1-3|13|-|TRBV30
CAWTRGSGNTIYF
>TRBJ1-5|14|-|TRBV7-3
CASSLLGGEQPQHF
>TRBJ1-2|14|-|TRBV9
CASSVLTGGTGYTF
>TRBJ2-3|15|-|TRBV24-1
CATSHRDRGTDTQYF
>TRBJ1-2|15|-|TRBV15
CATSKEDGQRYGYTF
>TRBJ2-7|13|once|TRBV5-4
CASSWTLAEEQYF
>TRBJ2-7|15|-|TRBV2
CASSEKAGLGYEQYF
>TRBJ1-2|14|few|TRBV4-3
CASSLSRANYGYTF
>TRBJ1-2|13|-|TRBV5-1
CASSFSGIYGYTF
>TRBJ1-4|16|-|TRBV6-1
CASSVGQAGDNEKLFF
>TRBJ2-3|13|-|TRBV20-1
CSASRTGTDTQYF
>TRBJ2-7|13|-|TRBV2
CASKRTREYEQYF
>TRBJ2-7|14|-|TRBV29-1
CSVVGGQGVSEQYF
>TRBJ1-1|14|-|TRBV28
CASSSRLRGTEAFF
>TRBJ1-1|14|-|TRBV7-9
CASSLSRKERGAFF
>TRBJ2-3|15|few|TRBV19
CASRPSGASTDTQYF
>TRBJ1-2|14|-|TRBV29-1
CSVFREGRHYGYTF
>TRBJ1-2|16|-|TRBV18
CASSLAGLGANDGYTF
>TRBJ2-1|14|once|TRBV3-1/TRBV3-2
CASSQSLAGNEQFF